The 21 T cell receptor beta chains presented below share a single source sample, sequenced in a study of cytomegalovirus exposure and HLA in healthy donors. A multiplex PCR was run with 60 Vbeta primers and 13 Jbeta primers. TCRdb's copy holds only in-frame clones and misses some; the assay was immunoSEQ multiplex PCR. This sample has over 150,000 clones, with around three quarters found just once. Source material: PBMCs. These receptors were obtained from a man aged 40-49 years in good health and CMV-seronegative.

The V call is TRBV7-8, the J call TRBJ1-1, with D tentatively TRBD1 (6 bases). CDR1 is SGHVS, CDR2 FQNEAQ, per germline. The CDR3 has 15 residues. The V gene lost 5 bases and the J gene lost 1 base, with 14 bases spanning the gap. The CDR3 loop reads CASSRTGTQNTEAFF. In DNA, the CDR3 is TGTGCCAGCAGCCGAACCGGGACACAGAACACTGAAGCTTTCTTT.

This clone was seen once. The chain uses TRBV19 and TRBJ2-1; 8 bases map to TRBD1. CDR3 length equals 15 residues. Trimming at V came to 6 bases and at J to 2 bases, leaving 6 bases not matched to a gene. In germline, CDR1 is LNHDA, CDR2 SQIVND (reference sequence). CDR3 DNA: TGTGCCAGTAGGGGAACAGGGGGACCCTACAATGAGCAGTTCTTC. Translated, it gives CASRGTGGPYNEQFF.

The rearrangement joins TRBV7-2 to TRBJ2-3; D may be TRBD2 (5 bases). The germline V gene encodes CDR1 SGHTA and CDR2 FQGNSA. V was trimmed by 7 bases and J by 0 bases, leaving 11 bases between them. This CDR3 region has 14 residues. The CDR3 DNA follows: TGTGCCAGCAACCTAGCCAGAAGCACAGATACGCAGTATTTT. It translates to CASNLARSTDTQYF.

The DNA for the CDR3 is TGTGCCAGCAGCTTCGAATCCCCCCGCGGGACGGCCACAGATACGCAGTATTTT. Protein: CASSFESPRGTATDTQYF. The J gene is TRBJ2-3, the V gene TRBV13, with D possibly being TRBD2 (6 bases). V dropped 3 bases and J dropped 2 bases, with 21 bases sitting between them. The germline V gene has CDR1 PRHDT and CDR2 FYEKMQ (reference sequence). The CDR3 loop spans 18 amino acids.

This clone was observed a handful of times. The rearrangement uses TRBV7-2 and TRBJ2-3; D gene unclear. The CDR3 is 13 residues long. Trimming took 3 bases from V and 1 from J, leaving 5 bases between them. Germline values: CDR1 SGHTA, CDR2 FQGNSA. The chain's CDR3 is CASSFLGTDTQYF. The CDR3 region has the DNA TGTGCCAGCAGCTTTCTTGGCACAGATACGCAGTATTTT.

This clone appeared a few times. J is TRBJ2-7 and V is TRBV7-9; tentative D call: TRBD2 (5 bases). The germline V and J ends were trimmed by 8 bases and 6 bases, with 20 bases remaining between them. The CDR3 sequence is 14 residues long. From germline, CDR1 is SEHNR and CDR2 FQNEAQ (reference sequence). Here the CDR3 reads CASGLWGISREQYF. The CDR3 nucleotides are TGTGCCAGCGGACTTTGGGGAATCTCGCGCGAGCAGTACTTC.

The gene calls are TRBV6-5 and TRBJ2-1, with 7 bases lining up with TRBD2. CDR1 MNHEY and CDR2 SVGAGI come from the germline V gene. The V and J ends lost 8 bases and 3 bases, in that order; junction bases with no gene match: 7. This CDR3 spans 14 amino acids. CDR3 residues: CASPRAGDYNEQFF. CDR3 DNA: TGTGCCAGCCCCCGGGCGGGGGACTACAATGAGCAGTTCTTC.

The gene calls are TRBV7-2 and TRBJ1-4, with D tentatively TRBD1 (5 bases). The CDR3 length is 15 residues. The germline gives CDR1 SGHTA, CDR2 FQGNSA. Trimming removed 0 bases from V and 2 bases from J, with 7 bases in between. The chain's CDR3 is CASSLAAGTNEKLFF. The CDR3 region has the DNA TGTGCCAGCAGCTTAGCGGCAGGGACTAATGAAAAACTGTTTTTT.

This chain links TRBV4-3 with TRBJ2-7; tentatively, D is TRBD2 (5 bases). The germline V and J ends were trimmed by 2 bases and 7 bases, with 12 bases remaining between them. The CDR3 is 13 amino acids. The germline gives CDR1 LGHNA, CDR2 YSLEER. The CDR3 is CASSQSRGTEQYF. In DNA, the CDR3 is TGCGCCAGCAGCCAATCACGGGGAACGGAGCAGTACTTC.

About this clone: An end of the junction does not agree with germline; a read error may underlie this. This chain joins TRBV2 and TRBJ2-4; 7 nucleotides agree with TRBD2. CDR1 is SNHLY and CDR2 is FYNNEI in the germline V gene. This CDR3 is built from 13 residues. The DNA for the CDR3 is TGTGCCAGCAGTGACAAAGCGGGGAACAGTCAGTACTTC. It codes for CASSDKAGNSQYF.

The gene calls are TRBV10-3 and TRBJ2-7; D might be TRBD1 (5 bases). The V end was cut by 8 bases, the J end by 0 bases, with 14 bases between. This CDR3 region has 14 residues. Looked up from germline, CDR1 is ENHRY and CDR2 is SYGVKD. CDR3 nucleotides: TGTGCCATCCAGCAGGGTCTGGGCTCCTACGAGCAGTACTTC. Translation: CAIQQGLGSYEQYF.

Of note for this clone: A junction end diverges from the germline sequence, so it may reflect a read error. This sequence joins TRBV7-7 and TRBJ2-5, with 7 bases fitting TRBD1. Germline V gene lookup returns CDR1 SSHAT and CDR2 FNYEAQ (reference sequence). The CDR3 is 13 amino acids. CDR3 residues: CASSPGTEGTQYF. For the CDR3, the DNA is TGTGCTAGCAGTCCAGGGACAGAAGGTACCCAGTACTTC.

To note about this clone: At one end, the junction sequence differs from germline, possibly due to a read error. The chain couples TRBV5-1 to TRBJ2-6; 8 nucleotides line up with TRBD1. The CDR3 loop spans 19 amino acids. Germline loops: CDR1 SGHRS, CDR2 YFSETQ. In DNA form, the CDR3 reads TGCGCCAGCAGCTTGGAGCCTCAGGGGGCTAGCTCTGGGGCCAACGGCCTGACTTTC. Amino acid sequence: CASSLEPQGASSGANGLTF.

The CDR3 sequence is CASSVRQGLDEQYF. The CDR3 DNA is TGCGCCAGCAGCGTTCGACAGGGACTAGACGAGCAGTACTTC. The chain combines TRBV5-1 with TRBJ2-5; maybe TRBD2 (8 bases). The DNA end is a closer match to TRBJ2-7, so the J assignment may be wrong. CDR1 SGHRS and CDR2 YFSETQ come from the germline V gene. There are 14 residues in the CDR3.

CDR3 bases: TGTGCCAGCAGTGCCGTGCAGATTTTCACAGATACGCAGTATTTT. Translating it yields CASSAVQIFTDTQYF. The rearrangement joins TRBV2 to TRBJ2-3, with D uncertain. Germline-derived CDR1 and CDR2 are SNHLY and FYNNEI. V lost 4 bases, J lost 2 bases, and 13 bases lay in between. The CDR3 totals 15 residues.

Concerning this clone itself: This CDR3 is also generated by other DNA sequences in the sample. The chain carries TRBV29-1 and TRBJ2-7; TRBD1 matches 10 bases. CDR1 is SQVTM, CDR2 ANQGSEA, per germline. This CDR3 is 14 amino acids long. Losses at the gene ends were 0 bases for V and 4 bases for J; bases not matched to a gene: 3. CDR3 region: CSVEDPGQGYEQYF. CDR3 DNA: TGCAGCGTTGAAGATCCGGGACAGGGGTACGAGCAGTACTTC.

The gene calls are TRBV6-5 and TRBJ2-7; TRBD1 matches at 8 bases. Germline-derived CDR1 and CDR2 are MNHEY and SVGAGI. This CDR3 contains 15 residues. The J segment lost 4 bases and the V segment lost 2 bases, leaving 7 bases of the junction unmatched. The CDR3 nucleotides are TGTGCCAGCAGTTACGTGGGGACAGGACCTTACGAGCAGTACTTC. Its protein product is CASSYVGTGPYEQYF.

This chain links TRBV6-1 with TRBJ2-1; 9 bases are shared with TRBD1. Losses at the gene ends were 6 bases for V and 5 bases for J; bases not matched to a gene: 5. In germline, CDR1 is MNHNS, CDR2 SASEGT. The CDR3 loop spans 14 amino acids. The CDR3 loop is CASRQGATDNEQFF. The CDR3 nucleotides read TGTGCCAGCAGACAGGGGGCTACAGACAATGAGCAGTTCTTC.

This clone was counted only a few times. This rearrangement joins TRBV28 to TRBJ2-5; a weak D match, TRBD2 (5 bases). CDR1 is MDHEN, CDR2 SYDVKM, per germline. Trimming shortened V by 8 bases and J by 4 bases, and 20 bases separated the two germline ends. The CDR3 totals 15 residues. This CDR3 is CASGPGRLRVETQYF. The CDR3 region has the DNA TGTGCCAGCGGTCCAGGACGTCTGAGGGTAGAGACCCAGTACTTC.

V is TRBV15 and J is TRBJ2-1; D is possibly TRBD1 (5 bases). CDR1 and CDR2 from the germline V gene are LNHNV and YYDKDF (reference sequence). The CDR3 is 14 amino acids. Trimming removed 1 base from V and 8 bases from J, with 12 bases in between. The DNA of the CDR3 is TGTGCCACCAGCAGAGCCAACCCAGGGCATGAGCAGTTCTTC. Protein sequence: CATSRANPGHEQFF.

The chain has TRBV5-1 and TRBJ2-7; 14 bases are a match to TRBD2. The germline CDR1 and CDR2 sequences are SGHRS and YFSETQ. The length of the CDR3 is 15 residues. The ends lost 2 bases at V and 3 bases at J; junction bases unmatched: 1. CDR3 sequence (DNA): TGCGCCAGCAGCTTAGGACTAGCGGGGGGCTACGAGCAGTACTTC. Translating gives CASSLGLAGGYEQYF.